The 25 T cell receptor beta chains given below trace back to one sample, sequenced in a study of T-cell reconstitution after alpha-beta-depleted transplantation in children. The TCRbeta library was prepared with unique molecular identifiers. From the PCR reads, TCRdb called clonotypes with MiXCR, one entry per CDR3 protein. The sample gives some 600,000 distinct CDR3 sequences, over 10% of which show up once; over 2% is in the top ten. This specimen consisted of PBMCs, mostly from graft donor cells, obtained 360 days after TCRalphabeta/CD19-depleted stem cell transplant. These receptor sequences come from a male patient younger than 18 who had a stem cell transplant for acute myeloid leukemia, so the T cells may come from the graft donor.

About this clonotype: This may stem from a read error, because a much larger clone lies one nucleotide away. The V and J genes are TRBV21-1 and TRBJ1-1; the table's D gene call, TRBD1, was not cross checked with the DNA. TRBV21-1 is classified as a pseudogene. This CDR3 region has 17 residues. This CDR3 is CASSTCRWDLMSTEAFF. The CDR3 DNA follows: TGTGCCAGCAGCACATGTAGGTGGGACCTGATGAGCACTGAAGCTTTCTTT.

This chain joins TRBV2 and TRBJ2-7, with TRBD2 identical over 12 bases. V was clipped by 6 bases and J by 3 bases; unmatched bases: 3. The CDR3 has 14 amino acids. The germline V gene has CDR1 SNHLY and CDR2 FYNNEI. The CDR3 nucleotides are TGTGCCAGCAGAGGACTAGCGGGAAACTACGAGCAGTACTTC. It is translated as CASRGLAGNYEQYF. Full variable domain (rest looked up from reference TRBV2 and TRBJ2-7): EPEVTQTPSHQVTQMGQEVILRCVPISNHLYFYWYRQILGQKVEFLVSFYNNEISEKSEIFDDQFSVERPDGSNFTLKIRSTKLEDSAMYFCASRGLAGNYEQYFGPGTRLTVT.

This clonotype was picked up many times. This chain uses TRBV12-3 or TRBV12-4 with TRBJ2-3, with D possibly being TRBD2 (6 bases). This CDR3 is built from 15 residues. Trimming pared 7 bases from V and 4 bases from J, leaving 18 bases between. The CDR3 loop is CASTIKLPSADTQYF. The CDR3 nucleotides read TGTGCCAGCACCATTAAGCTTCCTAGCGCAGATACGCAGTATTTT.

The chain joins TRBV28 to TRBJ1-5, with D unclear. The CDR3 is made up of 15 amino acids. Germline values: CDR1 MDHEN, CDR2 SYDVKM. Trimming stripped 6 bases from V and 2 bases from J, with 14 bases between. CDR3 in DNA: TGTGCCAGCAGGAACCTCTGGGGAGGCAATCAGCCCCAGCATTTT. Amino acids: CASRNLWGGNQPQHF.

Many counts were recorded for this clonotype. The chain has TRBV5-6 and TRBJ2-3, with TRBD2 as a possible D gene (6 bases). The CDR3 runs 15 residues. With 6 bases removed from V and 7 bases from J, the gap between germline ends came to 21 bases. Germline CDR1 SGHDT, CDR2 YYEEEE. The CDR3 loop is CASTNGIGGTYTQYF. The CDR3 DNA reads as TGTGCCAGCACCAATGGAATTGGCGGGACTTATACGCAGTATTTT.

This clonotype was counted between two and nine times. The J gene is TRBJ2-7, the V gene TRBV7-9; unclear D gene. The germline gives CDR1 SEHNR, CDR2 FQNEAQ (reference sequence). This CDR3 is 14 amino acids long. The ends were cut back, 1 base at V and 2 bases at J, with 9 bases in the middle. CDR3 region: CASSLDPEPYEQYF. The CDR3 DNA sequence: TGTGCCAGCAGCTTAGATCCAGAGCCCTACGAGCAGTACTTC.

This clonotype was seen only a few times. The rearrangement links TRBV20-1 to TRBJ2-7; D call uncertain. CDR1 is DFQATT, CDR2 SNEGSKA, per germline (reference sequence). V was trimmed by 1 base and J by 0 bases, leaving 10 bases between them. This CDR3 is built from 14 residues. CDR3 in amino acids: CSARAFKSSYEQYF. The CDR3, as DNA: TGCAGTGCTAGAGCCTTTAAGAGCTCCTACGAGCAGTACTTC.

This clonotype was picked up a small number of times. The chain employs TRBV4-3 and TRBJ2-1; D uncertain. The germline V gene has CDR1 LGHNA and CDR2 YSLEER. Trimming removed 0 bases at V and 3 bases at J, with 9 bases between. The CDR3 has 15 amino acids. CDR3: CASSQERRNYNEQFF. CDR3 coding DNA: TGCGCCAGCAGCCAAGAGAGAAGAAACTACAATGAGCAGTTCTTC.

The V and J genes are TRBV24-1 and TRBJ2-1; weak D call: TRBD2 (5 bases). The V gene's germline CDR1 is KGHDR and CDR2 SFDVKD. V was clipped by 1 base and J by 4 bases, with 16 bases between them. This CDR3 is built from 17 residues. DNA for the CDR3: TGTGCCACCAGTGATTTTCCCCCCAGCGGTACTTACAATGAGCAGTTCTTC. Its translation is CATSDFPPSGTYNEQFF.

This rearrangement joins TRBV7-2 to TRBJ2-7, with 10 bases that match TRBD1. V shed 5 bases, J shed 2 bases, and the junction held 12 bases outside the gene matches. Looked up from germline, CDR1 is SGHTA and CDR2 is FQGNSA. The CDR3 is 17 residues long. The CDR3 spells CASSRRDRGLLAYEQYF. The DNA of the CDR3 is TGTGCCAGCAGCCGCCGGGACAGGGGTCTTCTCGCCTACGAGCAGTACTTC. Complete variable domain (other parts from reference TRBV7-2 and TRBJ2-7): GAGVSQSPSNKVTEKGKDVELRCDPISGHTALYWYRQSLGQGLEFLIYFQGNSAPDKSGLPSDRFSAERTGGSVSTLTIQRTQQEDSAVYLCASSRRDRGLLAYEQYFGPGTRLTVT.

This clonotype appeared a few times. In nucleotides, the CDR3 is TGTGCCAGCAGCTTCGACAAACAAGAGACCCAGTACTTC. Its translation is CASSFDKQETQYF. The chain is built from TRBV7-3 and TRBJ2-5; D unclear. This CDR3 comprises 13 residues. Looked up from germline, CDR1 is SGHTA and CDR2 is FQGTGA. Trimming stripped 3 bases from V and 2 bases from J, with 7 bases between.

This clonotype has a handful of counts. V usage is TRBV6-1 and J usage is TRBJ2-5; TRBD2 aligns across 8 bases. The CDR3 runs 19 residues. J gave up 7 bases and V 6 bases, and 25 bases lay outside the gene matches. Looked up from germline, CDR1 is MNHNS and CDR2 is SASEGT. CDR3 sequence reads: CASSRNGELLIGRAATQYF. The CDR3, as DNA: TGTGCCAGCAGCCGAAACGGAGAGCTTTTGATCGGGAGGGCTGCGACCCAGTACTTC.

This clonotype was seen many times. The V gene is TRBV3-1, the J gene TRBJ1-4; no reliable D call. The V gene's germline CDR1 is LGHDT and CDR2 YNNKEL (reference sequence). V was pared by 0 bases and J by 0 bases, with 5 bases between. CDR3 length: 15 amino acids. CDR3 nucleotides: TGTGCCAGCAGCCAAGAAGAAGCAACTAATGAAAAACTGTTTTTT. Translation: CASSQEEATNEKLFF.

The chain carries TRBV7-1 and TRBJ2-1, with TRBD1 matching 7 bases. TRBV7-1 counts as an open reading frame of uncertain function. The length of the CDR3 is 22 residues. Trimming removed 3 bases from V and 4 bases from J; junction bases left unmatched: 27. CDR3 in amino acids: CASSSRPYGQVAAPRVYNEQFF. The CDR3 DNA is TGTGCCAGCAGCTCGAGACCATATGGACAGGTGGCTGCCCCTAGGGTTTACAATGAGCAGTTCTTC.

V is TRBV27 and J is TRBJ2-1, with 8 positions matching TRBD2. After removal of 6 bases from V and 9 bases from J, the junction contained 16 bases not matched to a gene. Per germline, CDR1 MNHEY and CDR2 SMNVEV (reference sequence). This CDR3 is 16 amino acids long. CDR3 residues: CASRVSQGAGVGEQFF. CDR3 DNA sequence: TGTGCCAGCAGGGTATCTCAGGGAGCGGGAGTGGGTGAGCAGTTCTTC.

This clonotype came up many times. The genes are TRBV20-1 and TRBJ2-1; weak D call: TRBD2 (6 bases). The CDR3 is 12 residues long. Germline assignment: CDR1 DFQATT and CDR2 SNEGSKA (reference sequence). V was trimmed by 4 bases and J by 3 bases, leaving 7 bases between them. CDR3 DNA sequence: TGCAGTGCTACGCGGGACTACAATGAGCAGTTCTTC. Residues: CSATRDYNEQFF.

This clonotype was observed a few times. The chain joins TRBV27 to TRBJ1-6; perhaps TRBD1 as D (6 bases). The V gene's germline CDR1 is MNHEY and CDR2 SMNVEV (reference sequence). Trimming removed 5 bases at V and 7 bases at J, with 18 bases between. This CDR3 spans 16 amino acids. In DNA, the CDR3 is TGTGCCAGCAGTGCGTCGACAGGCCCGGGCAATTCACCCCTCCACTTT. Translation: CASSASTGPGNSPLHF.

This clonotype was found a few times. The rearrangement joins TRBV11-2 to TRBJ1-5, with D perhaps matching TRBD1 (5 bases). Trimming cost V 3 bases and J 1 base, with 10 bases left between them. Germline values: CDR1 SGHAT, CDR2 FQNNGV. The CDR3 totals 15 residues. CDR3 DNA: TGTGCCAGCAGCTTTGGGGCGGGGAGCAATCAGCCCCAGCATTTT. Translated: CASSFGAGSNQPQHF.

CDR3 DNA: TGTGCCACCAGAACGCCCCGGACAGGGATGGTGAACACTGAAGCTTTCTTT. Its translation is CATRTPRTGMVNTEAFF. This rearrangement joins TRBV15 to TRBJ1-1; 8 nucleotides line up with TRBD1. The junction had 12 bases not matched to a gene; V was cut back by 6 bases and J by 0 bases. Per the germline V gene, CDR1 is LNHNV and CDR2 is YYDKDF (reference sequence). This CDR3 contains 17 residues.

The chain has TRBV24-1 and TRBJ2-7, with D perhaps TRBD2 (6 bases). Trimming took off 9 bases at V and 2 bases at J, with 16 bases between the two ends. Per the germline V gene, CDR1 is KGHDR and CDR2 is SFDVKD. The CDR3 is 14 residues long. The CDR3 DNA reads TGTGCCACCCCTCCCTTAGCGGTGGCCTACGAGCAGTACTTC. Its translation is CATPPLAVAYEQYF.

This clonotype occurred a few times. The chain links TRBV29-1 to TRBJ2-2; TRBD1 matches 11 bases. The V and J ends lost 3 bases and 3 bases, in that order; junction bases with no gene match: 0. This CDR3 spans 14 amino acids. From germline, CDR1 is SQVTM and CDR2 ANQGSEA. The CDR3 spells CSVEGQGDTGELFF. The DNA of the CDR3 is TGCAGCGTTGAGGGACAGGGGGACACCGGGGAGCTGTTTTTT.

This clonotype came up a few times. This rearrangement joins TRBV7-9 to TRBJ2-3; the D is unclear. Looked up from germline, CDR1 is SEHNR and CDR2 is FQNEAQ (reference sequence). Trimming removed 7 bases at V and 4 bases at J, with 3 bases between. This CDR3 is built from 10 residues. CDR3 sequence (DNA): TGTGCCAGCAATGCAGATACGCAGTATTTT. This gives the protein CASNADTQYF.

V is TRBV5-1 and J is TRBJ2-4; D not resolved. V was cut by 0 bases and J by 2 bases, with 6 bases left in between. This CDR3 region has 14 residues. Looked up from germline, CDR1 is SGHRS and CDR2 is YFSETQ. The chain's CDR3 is CASSLEGTKNIQYF. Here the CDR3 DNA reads TGCGCCAGCAGCTTGGAGGGAACCAAAAACATTCAGTACTTC.

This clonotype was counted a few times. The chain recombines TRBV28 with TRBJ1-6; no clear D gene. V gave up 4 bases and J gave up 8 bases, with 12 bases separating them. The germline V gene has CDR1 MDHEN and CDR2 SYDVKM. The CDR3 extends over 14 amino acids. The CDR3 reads CASSSRTRYSPLHF. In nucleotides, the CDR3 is TGTGCCAGCAGTTCACGGACTAGATATTCACCCCTCCACTTT.

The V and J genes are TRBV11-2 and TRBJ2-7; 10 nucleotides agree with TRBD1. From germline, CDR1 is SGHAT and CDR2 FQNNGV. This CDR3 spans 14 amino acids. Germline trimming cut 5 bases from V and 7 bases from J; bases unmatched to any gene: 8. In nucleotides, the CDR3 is TGTGCCAGCAGCGCCCGGGACAGGGGCTTGGAGCAGTACTTC. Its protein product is CASSARDRGLEQYF. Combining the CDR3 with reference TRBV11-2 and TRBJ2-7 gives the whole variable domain EAGVAQSPRYKIIEKRQSVAFWCNPISGHATLYWYQQILGQGPKLLIQFQNNGVVDDSQLPKDRFSAERLKGVDSTLKIQPAKLEDSAVYLCASSARDRGLEQYFGPGTRLTVT.